This is a list of T cell receptor beta chains from one sample in a study of patients and donors after allogeneic stem cell transplantation. TCRdb re-analysed the RT-PCR reads in MiXCR, keeping a single row per CDR3 protein. The repertoire includes tens of thousands of distinct CDR3 sequences, roughly 48% of them detected once, and roughly 64% sits in the top ten. Sequencing was done on a sample of blood, either unsorted or a sorted T cell fraction (not recorded which). The receptors derive from a human donor who was either an allogeneic HSCT recipient or a stem cell or donor lymphocyte infusion donor (not recorded which). It is not recorded whose cells these are; they may come from a transplant donor. Both conserved end residues are part of each CDR3.

V gene,CDR3 protein
TRBV4-3,CASSQRHRPELTNEKLFF
TRBV12-3/TRBV12-4,CASSARTSNQPQHF
TRBV28,CASSLVAETGKAEAFF
TRBV20-1,CSAPGTSGGYPQFF
TRBV5-1,CASSQLSFSNEQFF
TRBV20-1,CSASVGGVSGNQPQHF
TRBV4-3,CASSQAAGAYYNEQFF
TRBV4-3,CASSSRTGLNEQFF
TRBV20-1,CSARDREAGNSPLHF
TRBV6-2/TRBV6-3,CASSYRDGPYGYTF
TRBV12-3/TRBV12-4,CASSQRQGLSGNTIYF
TRBV4-3,CASSQEVDLNTEAFF
TRBV28,CASSPRRQLGDGYTF
TRBV5-1,CASRYQGDEKLFF
TRBV5-5,CASSAGQEEKPQHF
TRBV9,CASSVSQGHEKLFF
TRBV20-1,CSGANTEAFF
TRBV7-2,CASSSDRGVNYGYTF
TRBV20-1,CSASRTGETNTEAFF
TRBV2,CASKTDSTGYTF
TRBV18,CASSPPTTSEQFF
TRBV28,CASTSPGTGGYEQYF